The T cell receptor beta chain under discussion was sequenced for a study of cytomegalovirus exposure and HLA in healthy donors. Trimming shortened V by 2 bases and J by 6 bases, and 9 bases separated the two germline ends. The germline V gene has CDR1 SGHRS and CDR2 YFSETQ. The CDR3 spans 13 residues. PCR amplification relied on 60 Vbeta primers (plus 13 Jbeta primers). Per the study methods: Per a later analysis, the number of unique TCR beta chains was some 75 million, of which about 11 million were shared. Measured with immunoSEQ multiplex PCR; TCRdb has only the in-frame clones, and not every one. V and J calls and clone size come straight from that table; D and trimming were deduced from the DNA. The data hold fewer than 250,000 clones, with 60% to 80% observed a single time.

The sample comprised PBMCs. This receptor was obtained from a woman younger than 45 in good health and CMV-seropositive. V and J are TRBV5-1 and TRBJ2-1; maybe TRBD1 (6 bases). CDR3 sequence: CASSLGGSNEQFF. The CDR3, as DNA: TGCGCCAGCAGCTTAGGGGGAAGCAATGAGCAGTTCTTC.